The clone carrying this T cell receptor beta chain was seen at least ten times. Its matching antigen is unknown. This entry comes from a study of CD8 T cells in ankylosing spondylitis. Germline V gene sequence: CDR1 SQVTM, CDR2 ANQGSEA. Trimming at V came to 7 bases and at J to 4 bases, leaving 4 bases not matched to a gene. This CDR3 region has 12 residues. Construction of TCR beta libraries was performed using quantitative 5'-RACE with molecular barcodes. TCRdb reprocessed the 5' RACE reads via MiXCR and lists one record per CDR3 protein. This sample has about 800,000 distinct CDR3 sequences, with approximately 10% found just once. General study points: Ankylosing spondylitis blood seemed to carry a telltale TCR beta motif made of eight highly homologous variants. Reactive arthritis synovial fluid and blood were previously reported to contain some motif variants. The study looked at matched synovial fluid samples from ankylosing spondylitis patients. Disease-linked clones were reported to be significantly enriched there.

The gene calls are TRBV29-1 and TRBJ1-2; TRBD1 matches at 9 bases. This receptor was identified in a male donor with ankylosing spondylitis. Sequencing used blood, either unsorted or a sorted T cell fraction (not recorded which). Here the CDR3 DNA reads TGCAGCGGCGGGACAGGGCCCTATGGCTACACCTTC. This codes for CSGGTGPYGYTF.